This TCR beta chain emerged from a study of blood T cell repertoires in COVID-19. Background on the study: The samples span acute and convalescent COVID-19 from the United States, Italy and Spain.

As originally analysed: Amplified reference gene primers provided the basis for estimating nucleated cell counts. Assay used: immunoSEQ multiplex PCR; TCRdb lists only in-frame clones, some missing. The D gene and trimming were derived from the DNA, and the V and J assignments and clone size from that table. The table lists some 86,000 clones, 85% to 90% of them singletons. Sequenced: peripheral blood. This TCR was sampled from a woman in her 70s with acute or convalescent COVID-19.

The CDR3 region has the DNA TGTGCCAGCAGTCCGTGGACAGGGGGAGCCAATCAGCCCCAGCATTTT. This codes for CASSPWTGGANQPQHF. The chain carries TRBV27 and TRBJ1-5; TRBD1 agrees at 10 bases. The V segment lost 5 bases and the J segment 3 bases; nucleotides outside the gene matches: 7. Germline V gene sequence: CDR1 MNHEY, CDR2 SMNVEV (reference sequence). The CDR3 runs 16 residues.